A single T cell receptor beta chain is shown here with its context. Germline V lookup: CDR1 MNHEY, CDR2 SMNVEV (reference sequence). The CDR3 length is 18 residues. The V end was cut by 0 bases, the J end by 1 base, with 18 bases between. This sample stems from a study of blood T cell repertoires in COVID-19. Study-level background: Spain, Italy and the United States supplied samples that represented acute and convalescent COVID-19.

Libraries were prepared by immunoSEQ multiplex PCR; TCRdb keeps only in-frame clonotypes and omits some of them. The repertoire consists of 190,000 or so clones, with 78% occurring once and the leading ten covering 2.5% to 3%. The chain has TRBV27 and TRBJ1-2; maybe TRBD1 (5 bases). The source is a woman aged 80 or older with active or convalescent COVID-19. Sequencing was performed on peripheral blood. The CDR3 reads CASSLSIPRSGNNYGYTF. CDR3 DNA sequence: TGTGCCAGCAGTTTATCGATCCCCCGGTCAGGGAATAACTATGGCTACACCTTC.